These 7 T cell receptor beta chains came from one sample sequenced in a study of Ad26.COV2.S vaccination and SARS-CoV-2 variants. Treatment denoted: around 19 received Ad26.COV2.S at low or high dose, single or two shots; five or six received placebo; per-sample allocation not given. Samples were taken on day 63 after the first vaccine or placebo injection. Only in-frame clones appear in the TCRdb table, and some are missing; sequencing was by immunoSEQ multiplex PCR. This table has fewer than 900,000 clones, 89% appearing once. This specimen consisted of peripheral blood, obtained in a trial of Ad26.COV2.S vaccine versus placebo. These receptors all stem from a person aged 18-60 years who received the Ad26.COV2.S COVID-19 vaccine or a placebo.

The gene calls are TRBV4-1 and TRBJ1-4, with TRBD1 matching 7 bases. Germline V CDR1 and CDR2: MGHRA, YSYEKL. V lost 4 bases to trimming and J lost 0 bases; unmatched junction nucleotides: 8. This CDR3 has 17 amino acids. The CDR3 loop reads CASSRTGAGATNEKLFF. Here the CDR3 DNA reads TGCGCCAGCAGCCGAACAGGGGCCGGGGCAACTAATGAAAAACTGTTTTTT.

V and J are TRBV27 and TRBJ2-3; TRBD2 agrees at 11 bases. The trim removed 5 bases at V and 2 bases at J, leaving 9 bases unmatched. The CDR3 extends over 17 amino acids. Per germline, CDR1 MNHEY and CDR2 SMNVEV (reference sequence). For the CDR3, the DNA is TGTGCCAGCAGTAGCCCTCTAGCGGGAGGAGCCACAGATACGCAGTATTTT. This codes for CASSSPLAGGATDTQYF.

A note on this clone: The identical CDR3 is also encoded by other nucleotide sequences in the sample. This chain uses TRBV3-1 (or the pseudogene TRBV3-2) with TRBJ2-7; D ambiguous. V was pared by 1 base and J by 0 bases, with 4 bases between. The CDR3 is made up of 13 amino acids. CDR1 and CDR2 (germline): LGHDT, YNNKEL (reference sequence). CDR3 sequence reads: CASSQVSSYEQYF. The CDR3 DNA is TGTGCCAGCAGCCAAGTTAGCTCCTACGAGCAGTACTTC.

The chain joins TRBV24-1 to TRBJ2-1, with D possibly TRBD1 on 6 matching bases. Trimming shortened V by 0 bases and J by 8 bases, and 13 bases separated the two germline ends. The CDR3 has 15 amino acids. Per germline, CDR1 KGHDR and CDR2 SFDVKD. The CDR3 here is CATSDLYPGDDEQFF. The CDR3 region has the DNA TGTGCCACCAGTGATTTGTACCCAGGGGACGATGAGCAGTTCTTC.

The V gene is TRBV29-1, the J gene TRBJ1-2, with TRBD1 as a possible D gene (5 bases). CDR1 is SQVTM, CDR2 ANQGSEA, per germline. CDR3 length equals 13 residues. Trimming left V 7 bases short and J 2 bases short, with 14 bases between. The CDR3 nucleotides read TGCAGCGCCAGGGACCTCTGGAACTATGGCTACACCTTC. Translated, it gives CSARDLWNYGYTF.

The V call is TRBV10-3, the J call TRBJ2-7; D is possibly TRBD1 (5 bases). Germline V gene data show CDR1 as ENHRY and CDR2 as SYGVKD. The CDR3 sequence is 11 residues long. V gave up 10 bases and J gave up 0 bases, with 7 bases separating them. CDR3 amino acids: CARDSSYEQYF. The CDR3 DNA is TGTGCCAGAGACAGCTCCTACGAGCAGTACTTC.

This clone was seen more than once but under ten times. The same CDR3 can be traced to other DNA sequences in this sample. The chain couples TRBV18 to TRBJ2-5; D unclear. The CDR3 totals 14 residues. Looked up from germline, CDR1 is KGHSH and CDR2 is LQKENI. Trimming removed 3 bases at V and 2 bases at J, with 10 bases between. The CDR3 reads CASSPPGLQETQYF. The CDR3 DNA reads TGTGCCAGCTCACCCCCCGGGCTACAAGAGACCCAGTACTTC.